This TCR beta chain emerged from a study of T cells expressing NK-cell markers (dated by TCRdb to about 2020). Study-level background: Three sorted T-cell subsets (CD3+CD56+NKG2C+, CD3+CD56+NKG2C- and CD3+CD56-NKG2C+) from fewer than 10 donors had their TCR beta-chain repertoires profiled. Among the eight sequenced donors, seven were HCMV-seropositive and one was HCMV-seronegative. The eight sequenced donors were randomly selected healthy volunteers, three men and five women. Libraries were sequenced as 2 x 150 bp reads on Illumina HiSeq 2000/2500, MiSeq or NextSeq.

The study at large found these results: In over five donors, the dominant CD3+CD56+NKG2C+ clonotypes were found to rank among the top 10 CD8+ clonotypes and to make up 1.0-7.0% of CD8+ T cells. Those dominant clonotypes were again the most abundant among CD3+CD56-NKG2C+ cells in four donors, at about 25-60.1%. Whether the expanded NKG2C-expressing T cell clones were specific for HCMV antigens remained unclear.

In regard to this clonotype: Its target antigen remains unknown.

Reads for this sample came from an Illumina HiSeq 2000. TCR beta cDNA libraries were made by 5'RACE template switching that added a universal primer site and unique molecular identifiers. Priming for cDNA synthesis came from the TCR beta constant segment, and two successive PCR amplification steps followed. In the paper's pipeline: Reads were demultiplexed and grouped by UMI with MIGEC, and clonotypes were assembled and quantified with MiTCR. To exclude erroneous sequences, any TCR cDNA sequence not supported by at least two reads was discarded. The tcR package was used for downstream repertoire analysis, and clonotypes were matched between fractions using CDR3 nucleotide sequence together with V segment. VDJmatch was used to annotate antigen specificity against VDJdb, with one amino acid substitution allowed in CDR3. TCRdb reprocessed the reads and lists each CDR3 protein sequence as a single entry, with no DNA. These V and J calls are TCRdb output, not the study's own analysis. This sample's table lists 350,000 to 400,000 distinct CDR3 sequences. The top ten hold around 10% of the sample.

To determine HCMV serostatus, a commercial ELISA kit was used to detect HCMV-specific IgG in serum. Ficoll density gradient centrifugation was used to isolate peripheral blood mononuclear cells from blood. This TCR came from a woman in her forties or fifties in good health. Donor details come from another sample of the same person, matched by shared clones. Sequenced input: blood T cells: a sorted CD56 or NKG2C T cell subset, CD4+ or CD8+ T cells, or bulk PBMC T cells (not recorded which).

CDR3 reads: CASSQEGASGGREQFF. Here the chain combines TRBV4-1 and TRBJ2-1; TCRdb lists TRBD2, though no DNA is available to test this call. The CDR3 starts with the cysteine, ends with the phenylalanine, and has 16 residues. Only the protein is available. The germline V gene supplies CDR1 MGHRA and CDR2 YSYEKL.